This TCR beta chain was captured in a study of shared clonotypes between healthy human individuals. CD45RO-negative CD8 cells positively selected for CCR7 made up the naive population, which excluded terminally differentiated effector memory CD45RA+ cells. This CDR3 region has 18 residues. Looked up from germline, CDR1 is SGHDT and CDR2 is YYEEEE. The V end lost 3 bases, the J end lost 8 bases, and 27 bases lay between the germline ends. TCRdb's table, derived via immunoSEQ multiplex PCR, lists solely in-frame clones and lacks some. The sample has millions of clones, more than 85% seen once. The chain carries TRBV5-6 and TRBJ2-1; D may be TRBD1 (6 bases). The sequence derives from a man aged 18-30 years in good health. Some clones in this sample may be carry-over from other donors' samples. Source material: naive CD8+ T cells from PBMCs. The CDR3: CASSSPDVLGPKGDEQFF. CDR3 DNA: TGTGCCAGCAGCTCCCCCGACGTGTTGGGTCCAAAGGGGGATGAGCAGTTCTTC.